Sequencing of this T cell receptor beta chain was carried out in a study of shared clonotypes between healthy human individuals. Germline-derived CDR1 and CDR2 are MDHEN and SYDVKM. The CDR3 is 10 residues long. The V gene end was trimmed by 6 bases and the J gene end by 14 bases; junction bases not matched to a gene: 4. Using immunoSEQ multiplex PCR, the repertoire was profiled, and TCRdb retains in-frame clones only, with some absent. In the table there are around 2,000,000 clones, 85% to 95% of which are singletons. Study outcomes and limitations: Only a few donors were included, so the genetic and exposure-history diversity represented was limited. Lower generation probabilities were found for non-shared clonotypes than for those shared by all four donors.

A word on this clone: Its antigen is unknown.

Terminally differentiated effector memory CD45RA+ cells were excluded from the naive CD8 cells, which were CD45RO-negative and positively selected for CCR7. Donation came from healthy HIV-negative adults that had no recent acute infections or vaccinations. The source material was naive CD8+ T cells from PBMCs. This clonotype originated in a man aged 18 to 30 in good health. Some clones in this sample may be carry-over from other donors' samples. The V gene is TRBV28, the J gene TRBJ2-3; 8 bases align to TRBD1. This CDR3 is CASRDREAYF. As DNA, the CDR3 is TGTGCCAGCAGGGACAGGGAGGCGTATTTT.